The clone carrying this T cell receptor (beta chain) has only a few counts. What it recognizes is unknown. V was cut by 5 bases and J by 7 bases, with 18 bases left in between. The CDR3 totals 15 residues. Germline V gene lookup returns CDR1 SNHLY and CDR2 FYNNEI. Separate cDNA molecules each had unique molecular identifiers attached to them. TCRdb processed the 5' RACE reads anew with MiXCR; each CDR3 protein has one entry. This sample carries about 48,000 distinct CDR3 sequences, about 10% of them seen once, and the ten largest clones take roughly 8.3%. This specimen comes from a study of early T cells in non-severe SARS-CoV-2 infection. Study details: Chains stayed unpaired after sequencing of bulk RNA from unsorted whole blood. Regarding the study as a whole: CD4 and private specificities were missed by VDJdb matching, which favored anti-spike CD8 responses.

The sequence derives from an adult who was a healthcare worker with PCR-confirmed SARS-CoV-2 infection or an uninfected control (not recorded which). The sample taken for sequencing was whole blood. This sequence joins TRBV2 and TRBJ2-1, with D possibly TRBD2 on 6 matching bases. The CDR3 sequence is CASSRAGGTVNEQFF. In nucleotides, the CDR3 is TGTGCCAGCAGTCGGGCTGGCGGGACGGTGAATGAGCAGTTCTTC.